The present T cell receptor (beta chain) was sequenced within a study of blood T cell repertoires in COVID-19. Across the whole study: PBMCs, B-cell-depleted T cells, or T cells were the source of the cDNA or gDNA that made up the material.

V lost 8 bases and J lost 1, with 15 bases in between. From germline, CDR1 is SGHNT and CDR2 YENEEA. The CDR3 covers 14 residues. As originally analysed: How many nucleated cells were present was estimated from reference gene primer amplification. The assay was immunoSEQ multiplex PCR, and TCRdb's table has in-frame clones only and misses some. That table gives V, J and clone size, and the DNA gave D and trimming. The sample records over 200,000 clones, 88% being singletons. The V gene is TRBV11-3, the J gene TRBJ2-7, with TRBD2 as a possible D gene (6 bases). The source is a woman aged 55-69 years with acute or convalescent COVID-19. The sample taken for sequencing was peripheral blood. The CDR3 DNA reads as TGTGCCAGCGGTATTGGGCGGGATTCCTACGAGCAGTACTTC. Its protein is CASGIGRDSYEQYF.